This T cell receptor (beta chain) was obtained from a study of control samples from healthy donors and cancer patients. This table comes from immunoSEQ multiplex PCR, and its TCRdb copy is limited to in-frame clones, with some not included. The data hold fewer than 200,000 clones, with 85% to 95% observed a single time. Unmatched junction bases numbered 2, after V lost 3 bases and J lost 2 bases. The CDR3 totals 15 residues. Germline V gene lookup returns CDR1 SGHRS and CDR2 YFSETQ. The V gene is TRBV5-1, the J gene TRBJ2-6; the match to TRBD1 covers 7 bases. The origin of this receptor is a man aged 30 to 45 in good health. Sample: blood. The CDR3: CASSSTGPGANVLTF. The CDR3 nucleotides are TGCGCCAGCAGCTCGACAGGGCCTGGGGCCAACGTCCTGACTTTC.